This T cell receptor beta chain was captured by sequencing in a study of CD8 T cells in Susac syndrome. Trimming took 5 bases from V and 0 from J, leaving 12 bases between them. This CDR3 region has 15 residues. CDR1 and CDR2 (germline): SEHNR, FQNEAQ (reference sequence). Random hexamers were used to reverse transcribe the RNA input (roughly 0.5 to 1 ug). The TCR beta CDR3 was amplified by immunoSEQ multiplex PCR across 54 Vbeta, 13 Jbeta. TCRdb reprocessed the immunoSEQ multiplex PCR reads via MiXCR and lists one record per CDR3 protein. The sample holds about 180,000 distinct CDR3 sequences, 85% to 95% seen once.

This receptor was taken from a human donor with multiple sclerosis. This rearrangement joins TRBV7-9 to TRBJ2-3, with a possible D match to TRBD1 (6 bases). Sequenced sample: CD8+ T cells from PBMCs. CDR3 nucleotide sequence: TGTGCCAGCAGCGAACAGGGATATAGCACAGATACGCAGTATTTT. It translates to CASSEQGYSTDTQYF. Full variable domain (outside the CDR3, taken from reference TRBV7-9 and TRBJ2-3): DTGVSQNPRHKITKRGQNVTFRCDPISEHNRLYWYRQTLGQGPEFLTYFQNEAQLEKSRLLSDRFSAERPKGSFSTLEIQRTEQGDSAMYLCASSEQGYSTDTQYFGPGTRLTVL.